This record looks at one TCR beta chain sequence and its context. What it recognizes is unknown. With 2 bases clipped from V and 4 bases from J, the junction kept 9 bases outside the gene matches. The V gene's germline CDR1 is ENHRY and CDR2 SYGVKD. The CDR3 runs 16 residues. The sample's treatment: 19 received Ad26.COV2.S at low or high dose, single or two shots; about five received placebo; per-sample allocation not given. The samples date from day 63 after the first vaccine or placebo injection. The repertoire was sequenced with immunoSEQ multiplex PCR; TCRdb's copy has only in-frame clones and lacks some. The table shows 350,000 to 500,000 clones, with approximately 87% occurring only once. These data are taken from a study of Ad26.COV2.S vaccination and SARS-CoV-2 variants. Study findings and constraints: TCR breadth and depth analyses may have underestimated total T cell responses.

This material consisted of peripheral blood, taken in a trial of Ad26.COV2.S vaccine versus placebo. The chain uses TRBV10-3 and TRBJ1-1, with 8 bases that match TRBD1. This receptor was obtained from a person between 18 and 60 years old who received the Ad26.COV2.S COVID-19 vaccine or a placebo. Here the CDR3 reads CAISETRTGSATEAFF. CDR3 bases: TGTGCCATCAGTGAGACCCGGACAGGGTCGGCCACTGAAGCTTTCTTT.